This T cell receptor (beta chain) was sequenced during a study of Ad26.COV2.S vaccination and SARS-CoV-2 variants. Germline-derived CDR1 and CDR2 are MNHEY and SVGEGT. This CDR3 comprises 14 residues. V was trimmed by 6 bases and J by 1 base, leaving 11 bases between them. TCRdb keeps only in-frame clones here, not all; method: immunoSEQ multiplex PCR. The sample carries 380,000 or so clones, around four fifths recorded once. Treatment of the sample: roughly 19 received Ad26.COV2.S at low or high dose, single or two shots; about five received placebo; per-sample allocation not given. Sampling was performed 63 days after the first vaccine or placebo injection.

V is TRBV6-2 or TRBV6-3 and J is TRBJ2-3; D might be TRBD1 or TRBD2, each matching 7 bases. This material consisted of peripheral blood, taken in a trial of Ad26.COV2.S vaccine versus placebo. This clonotype was sampled from a person between 18 and 60 years old who received the Ad26.COV2.S COVID-19 vaccine or a placebo. The CDR3 loop reads CASSQGGGTDTQYF. The DNA for the CDR3 is TGTGCCAGCAGCCAGGGGGGGGGCACAGATACGCAGTATTTT.